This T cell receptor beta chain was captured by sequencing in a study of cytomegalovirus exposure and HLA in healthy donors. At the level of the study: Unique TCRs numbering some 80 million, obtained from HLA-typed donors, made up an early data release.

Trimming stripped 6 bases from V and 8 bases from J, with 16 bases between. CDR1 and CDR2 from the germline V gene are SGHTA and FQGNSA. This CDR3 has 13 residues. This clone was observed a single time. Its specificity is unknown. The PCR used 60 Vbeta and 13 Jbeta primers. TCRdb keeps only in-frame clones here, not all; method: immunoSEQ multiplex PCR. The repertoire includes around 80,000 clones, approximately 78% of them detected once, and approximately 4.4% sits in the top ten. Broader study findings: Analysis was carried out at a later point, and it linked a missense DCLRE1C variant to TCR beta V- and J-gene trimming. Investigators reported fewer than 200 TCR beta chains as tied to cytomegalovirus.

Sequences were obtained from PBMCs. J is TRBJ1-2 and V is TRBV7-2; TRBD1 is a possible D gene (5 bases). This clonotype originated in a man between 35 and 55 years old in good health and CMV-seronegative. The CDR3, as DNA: TGTGCCAGCAGACTCGCGGTGCGGGACGGCTACACCTTC. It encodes CASRLAVRDGYTF.